This T cell receptor (beta chain) was sequenced during a study of blood T cell repertoires in COVID-19. Overall study: Spain, Italy and the United States supplied samples that represented acute and convalescent COVID-19.

Source study methods: Amplification with reference gene primers provided the estimates of nucleated cell counts. The protocol was immunoSEQ multiplex PCR, while the TCRdb copy is restricted to in-frame clones and leaves out a portion. V and J calls and clone size are copied from that table; D and trimming were computed from the DNA. This sample has 180,000 or so clones, with over 80% found just once. CDR1 and CDR2 from the germline V gene are SGHRS and YFSETQ. The CDR3 runs to 16 residues. Between the trimmed V and J ends, which lost 4 bases and 3 bases, there was a span of 17 bases. The chain carries TRBV5-1 and TRBJ1-5, with a possible D match to TRBD1 (5 bases). The sample consisted of peripheral blood. The clonotype was recovered from a woman between 35 and 50 years old with COVID-19, enrolled during active disease. The CDR3 reads CASSPLGGANNQPQHF. The CDR3 bases are TGCGCCAGCAGCCCCCTCGGCGGGGCGAACAATCAGCCCCAGCATTTT.